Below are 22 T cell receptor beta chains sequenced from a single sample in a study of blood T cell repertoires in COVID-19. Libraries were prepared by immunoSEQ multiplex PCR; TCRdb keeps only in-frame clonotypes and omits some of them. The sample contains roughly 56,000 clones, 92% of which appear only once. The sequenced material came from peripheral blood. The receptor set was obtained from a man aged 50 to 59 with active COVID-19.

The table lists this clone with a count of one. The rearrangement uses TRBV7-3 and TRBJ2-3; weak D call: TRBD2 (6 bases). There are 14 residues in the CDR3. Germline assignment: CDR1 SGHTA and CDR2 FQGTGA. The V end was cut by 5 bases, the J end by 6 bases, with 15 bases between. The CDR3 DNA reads TGTGCCAGCAGCCCGGGGACTGCGTGGGATACGCAGTATTTT. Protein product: CASSPGTAWDTQYF.

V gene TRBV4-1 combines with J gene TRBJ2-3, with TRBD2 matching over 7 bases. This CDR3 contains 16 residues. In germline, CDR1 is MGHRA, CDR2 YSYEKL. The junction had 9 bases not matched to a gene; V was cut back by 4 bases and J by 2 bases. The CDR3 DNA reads TGCGCCAGCAGCCTACTAGCGATCGGGTACACAGATACGCAGTATTTT. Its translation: CASSLLAIGYTDTQYF.

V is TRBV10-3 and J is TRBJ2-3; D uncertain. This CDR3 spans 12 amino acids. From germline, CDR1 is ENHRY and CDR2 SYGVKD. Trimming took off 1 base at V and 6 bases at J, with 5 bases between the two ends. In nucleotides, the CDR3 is TGTGCCATCAGTGAGTACTATGATACGCAGTATTTT. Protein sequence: CAISEYYDTQYF.

The CDR3 spells CASSPSLEFYNEQFF. The CDR3 DNA is TGTGCCAGCAGCCCCTCTCTTGAGTTCTACAATGAGCAGTTCTTC. The genes are TRBV7-8 and TRBJ2-1; D uncertain. This CDR3 is 15 amino acids long. The V gene's germline CDR1 is SGHVS and CDR2 FQNEAQ. V lost 5 bases and J lost 3, with 14 bases in between. Full variable domain (outside the CDR3, taken from reference TRBV7-8 and TRBJ2-1): GAGVSQSPRYKVAKRGQDVALRCDPISGHVSLFWYQQALGQGPEFLTYFQNEAQLDKSGLPSDRFFAERPEGSVSTLKIQRTQQEDSAVYLCASSPSLEFYNEQFFGPGTRLTVL.

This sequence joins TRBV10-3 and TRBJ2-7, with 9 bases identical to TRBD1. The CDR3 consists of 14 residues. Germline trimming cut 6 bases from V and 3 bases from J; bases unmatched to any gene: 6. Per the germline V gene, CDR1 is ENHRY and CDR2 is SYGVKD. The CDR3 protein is CAISVHRGLYEQYF. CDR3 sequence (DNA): TGTGCCATCAGCGTCCACAGGGGGCTCTACGAGCAGTACTTC.

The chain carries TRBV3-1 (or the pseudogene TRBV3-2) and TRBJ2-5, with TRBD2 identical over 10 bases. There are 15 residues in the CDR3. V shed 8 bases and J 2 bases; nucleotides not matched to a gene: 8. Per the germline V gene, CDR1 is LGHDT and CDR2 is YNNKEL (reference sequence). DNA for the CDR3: TGTGCCAGCGGCTCTCTAGCGGGAGTTCAAGAGACCCAGTACTTC. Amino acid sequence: CASGSLAGVQETQYF.

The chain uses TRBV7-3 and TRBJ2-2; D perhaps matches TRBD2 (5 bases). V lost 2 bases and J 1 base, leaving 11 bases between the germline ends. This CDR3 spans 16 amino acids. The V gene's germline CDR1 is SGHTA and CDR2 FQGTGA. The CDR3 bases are TGTGCCAGCAGCTTAGGAACTGCGGGGAACACCGGGGAGCTGTTTTTT. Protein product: CASSLGTAGNTGELFF.

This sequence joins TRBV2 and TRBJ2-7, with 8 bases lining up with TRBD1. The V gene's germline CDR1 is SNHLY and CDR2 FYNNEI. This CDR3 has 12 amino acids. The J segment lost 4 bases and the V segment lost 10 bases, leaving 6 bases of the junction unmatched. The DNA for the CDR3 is TGTGCCACGCAGGGGGCGGAGTACGAGCAGTACTTC. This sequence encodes CATQGAEYEQYF.

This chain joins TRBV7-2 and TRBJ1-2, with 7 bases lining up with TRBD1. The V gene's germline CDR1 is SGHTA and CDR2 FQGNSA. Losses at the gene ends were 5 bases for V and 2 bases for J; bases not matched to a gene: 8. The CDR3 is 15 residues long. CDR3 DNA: TGTGCCAGCAGCCCAAGCCCACAGGGGAACTATGGCTACACCTTC. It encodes CASSPSPQGNYGYTF.

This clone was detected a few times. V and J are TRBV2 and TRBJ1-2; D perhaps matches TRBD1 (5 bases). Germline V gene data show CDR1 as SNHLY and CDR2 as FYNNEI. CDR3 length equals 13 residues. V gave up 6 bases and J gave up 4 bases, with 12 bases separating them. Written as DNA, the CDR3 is TGTGCCAGCAGCAGGGATTCGGTCTATGGCTACACCTTC. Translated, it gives CASSRDSVYGYTF.

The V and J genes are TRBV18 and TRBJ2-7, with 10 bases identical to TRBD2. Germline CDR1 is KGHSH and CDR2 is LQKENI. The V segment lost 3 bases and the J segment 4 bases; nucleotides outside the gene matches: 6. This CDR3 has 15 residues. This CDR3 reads CASSPRSGREYEQYF. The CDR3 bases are TGTGCCAGCTCACCCAGGAGCGGGAGGGAGTACGAGCAGTACTTC.

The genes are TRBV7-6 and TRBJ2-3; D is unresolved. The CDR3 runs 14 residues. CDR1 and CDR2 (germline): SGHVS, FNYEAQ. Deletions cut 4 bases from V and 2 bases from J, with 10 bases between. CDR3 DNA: TGTGCCAGCAGCTCCGCCCCTAACACAGATACGCAGTATTTT. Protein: CASSSAPNTDTQYF.

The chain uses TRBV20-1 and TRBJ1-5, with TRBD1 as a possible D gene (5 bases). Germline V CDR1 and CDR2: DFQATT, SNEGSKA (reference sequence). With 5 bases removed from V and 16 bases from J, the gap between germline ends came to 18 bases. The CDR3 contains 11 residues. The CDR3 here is CSALRQPQDHF. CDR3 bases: TGCAGTGCTCTAAGACAGCCTCAGGATCATTTT.

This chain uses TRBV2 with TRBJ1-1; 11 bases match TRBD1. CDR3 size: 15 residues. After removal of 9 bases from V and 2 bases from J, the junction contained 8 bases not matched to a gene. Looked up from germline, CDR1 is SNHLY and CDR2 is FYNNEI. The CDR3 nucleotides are TGTGCCAGAAACTCGGGACAGGGGGGCAACACTGAAGCTTTCTTT. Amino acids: CARNSGQGGNTEAFF.

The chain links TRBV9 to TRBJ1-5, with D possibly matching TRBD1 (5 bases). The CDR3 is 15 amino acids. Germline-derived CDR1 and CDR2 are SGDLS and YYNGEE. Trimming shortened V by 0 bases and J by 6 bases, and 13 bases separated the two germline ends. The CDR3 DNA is TGTGCCAGCAGCGTAGACGGGGGGTCCGGTCAGCCCCAGCATTTT. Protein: CASSVDGGSGQPQHF. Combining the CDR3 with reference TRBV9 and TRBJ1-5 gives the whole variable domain DSGVTQTPKHLITATGQRVTLRCSPRSGDLSVYWYQQSLDQGLQFLIQYYNGEERAKGNILERFSAQQFPDLHSELNLSSLELGDSALYFCASSVDGGSGQPQHFGDGTRLSIL.

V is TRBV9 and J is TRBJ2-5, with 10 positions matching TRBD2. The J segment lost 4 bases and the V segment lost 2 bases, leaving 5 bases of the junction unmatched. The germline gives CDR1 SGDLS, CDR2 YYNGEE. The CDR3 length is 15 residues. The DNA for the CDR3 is TGTGCCAGCAGCGTCTCTAGCGGGAGAGGAGAGACCCAGTACTTC. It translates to CASSVSSGRGETQYF. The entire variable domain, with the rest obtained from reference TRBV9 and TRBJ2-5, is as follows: DSGVTQTPKHLITATGQRVTLRCSPRSGDLSVYWYQQSLDQGLQFLIQYYNGEERAKGNILERFSAQQFPDLHSELNLSSLELGDSALYFCASSVSSGRGETQYFGPGTRLLVL.

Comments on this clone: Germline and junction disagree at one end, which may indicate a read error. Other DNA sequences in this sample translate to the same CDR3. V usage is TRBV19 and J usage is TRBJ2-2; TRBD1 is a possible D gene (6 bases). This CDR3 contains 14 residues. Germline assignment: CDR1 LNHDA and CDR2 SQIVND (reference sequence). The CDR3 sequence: CASSTGYRTGELFF. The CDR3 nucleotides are TGCGCCAGTAGTACAGGGTACCGCACCGGGGAGCTGTTTTTT.

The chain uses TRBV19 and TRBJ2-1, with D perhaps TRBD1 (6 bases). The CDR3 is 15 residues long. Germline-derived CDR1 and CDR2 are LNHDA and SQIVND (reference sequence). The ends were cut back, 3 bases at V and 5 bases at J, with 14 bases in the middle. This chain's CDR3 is CASSIQSGAHNEQFF. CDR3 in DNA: TGTGCCAGTAGTATTCAGTCAGGGGCCCACAATGAGCAGTTCTTC.

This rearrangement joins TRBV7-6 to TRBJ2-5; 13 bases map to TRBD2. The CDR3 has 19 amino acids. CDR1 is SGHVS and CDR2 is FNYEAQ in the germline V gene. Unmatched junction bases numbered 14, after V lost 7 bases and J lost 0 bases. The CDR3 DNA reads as TGTGCCAGCACCCCACGACTAGCGGGGGGTACCGGTTACCAAGAGACCCAGTACTTC. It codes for CASTPRLAGGTGYQETQYF. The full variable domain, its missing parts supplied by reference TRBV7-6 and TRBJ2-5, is GAGVSQSPRYKVTKRGQDVALRCDPISGHVSLYWYRQALGQGPEFLTYFNYEAQQDKSGLPNDRFSAERPEGSISTLTIQRTEQRDSAMYRCASTPRLAGGTGYQETQYFGPGTRLLVL.

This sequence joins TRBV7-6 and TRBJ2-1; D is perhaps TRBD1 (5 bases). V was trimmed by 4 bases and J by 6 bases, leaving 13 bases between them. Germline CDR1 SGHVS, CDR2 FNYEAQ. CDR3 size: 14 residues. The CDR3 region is CASSSHIRANEQFF. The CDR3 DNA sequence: TGTGCCAGCAGCTCCCATATCAGGGCCAATGAGCAGTTCTTC.

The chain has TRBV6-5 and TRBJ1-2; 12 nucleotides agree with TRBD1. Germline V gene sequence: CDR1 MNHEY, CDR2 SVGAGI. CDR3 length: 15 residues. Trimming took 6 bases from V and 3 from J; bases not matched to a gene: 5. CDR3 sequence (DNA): TGTGCCAGCAGCTGGGACAGGGGGCGAGACTATGGCTACACCTTC. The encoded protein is CASSWDRGRDYGYTF.

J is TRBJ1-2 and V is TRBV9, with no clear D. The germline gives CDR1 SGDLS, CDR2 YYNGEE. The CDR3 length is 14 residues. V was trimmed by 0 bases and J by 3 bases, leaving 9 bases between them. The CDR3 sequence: CASSVGTVDYGYTF. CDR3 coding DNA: TGTGCCAGCAGCGTAGGTACAGTAGACTATGGCTACACCTTC.